This T cell receptor (beta chain) was captured by sequencing in a study of CD8+ T cells in alopecia areata. CDR3 length equals 12 residues. CDR1 is SQVTM, CDR2 ANQGSEA, per germline. The germline V and J ends were trimmed by 2 bases and 6 bases, with 10 bases remaining between them. Specified treatment: oral pan-JAK inhibitor, 5-10 mg twice daily. Sequencing relied on a cDNA template that was reverse transcribed from extracted RNA. TCRdb's copy holds only in-frame clones and misses some; the assay was immunoSEQ multiplex PCR. The sample lists approximately 280,000 clones; more than 45% were seen once. This clone was counted only a few times.

The receptor comes from a human donor with alopecia areata. The sequenced sample was CD4+ T cells sorted from blood, obtained at week 24, from a patient treated with tofacitinib. V is TRBV29-1 and J is TRBJ1-2; D is unclear. CDR3 amino acids: CSVETPRDGYTF. CDR3 in DNA: TGCAGCGTTGAAACTCCTCGGGATGGCTACACCTTC.